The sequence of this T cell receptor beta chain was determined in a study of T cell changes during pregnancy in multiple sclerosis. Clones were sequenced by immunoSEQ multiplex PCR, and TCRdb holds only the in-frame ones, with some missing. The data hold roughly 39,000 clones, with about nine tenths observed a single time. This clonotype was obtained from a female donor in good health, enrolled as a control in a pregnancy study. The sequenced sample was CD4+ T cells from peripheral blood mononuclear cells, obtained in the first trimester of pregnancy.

The CDR3 spells CASRWQGEGNTIYF. The CDR3 nucleotides are TGTGCCAGCAGGTGGCAGGGTGAGGGAAACACCATATATTTT. The chain is built from TRBV6-4 and TRBJ1-3; D might be TRBD1 (5 bases). Per germline, CDR1 MRHNA and CDR2 SNTAGT. There are 14 residues in the CDR3. V lost 6 bases and J 4 bases, leaving 13 bases between the germline ends.